The 32 T cell receptor beta chains reported below all come from one sample, sequenced in a study of shared clonotypes between healthy human individuals. The protocol was immunoSEQ multiplex PCR, while the TCRdb copy is restricted to in-frame clones and leaves out a portion. The data contain 650,000 to 800,000 clones, 72% of them singletons. Sequencing input: memory CD4+ T cells sorted from blood. Subset of the sample: CD45RA-negative fraction. Receptors were obtained from a woman aged 25 to 39 in good health.

CDR3 residues: CASSWYTYEQYF. The CDR3 DNA reads as TGTGCCAGCAGCTGGTACACCTACGAGCAGTACTTC. The chain is built from TRBV28 and TRBJ2-7; D unresolved. The CDR3 length is 12 residues. V was cut by 6 bases and J by 2 bases, with 8 bases left in between. Germline CDR1 and CDR2: MDHEN and SYDVKM.

The CDR3 DNA is TGTGCCAGCAGCCAATCGACTAGCGGCGAGCAGTACTTC. Translating it yields CASSQSTSGEQYF. The chain has TRBV16 and TRBJ2-7; 9 bases are shared with TRBD2. Germline V CDR1 and CDR2: KGHSY, FQNENV. The CDR3 loop spans 13 amino acids. After removal of 0 bases from V and 6 bases from J, the junction contained 0 bases not matched to a gene.

This clone was counted a few times. V and J are TRBV19 and TRBJ2-7, with D maybe TRBD2 (6 bases). The CDR3 runs 14 residues. Germline V gene lookup returns CDR1 LNHDA and CDR2 SQIVND (reference sequence). V was shortened by 5 bases and J by 0 bases, with 11 bases between the two germline ends. For the CDR3, the DNA is TGTGCCAGTAGTCCTTGGGACTCCTCCTACGAGCAGTACTTC. Its translation is CASSPWDSSYEQYF.

In this sample, this clone turned up a few times. The V and J genes are TRBV5-1 and TRBJ1-3; D gene uncertain. Per the germline V gene, CDR1 is SGHRS and CDR2 is YFSETQ. The length of the CDR3 is 16 residues. V lost 3 bases and J lost 2, with 15 bases in between. CDR3 sequence (DNA): TGCGCCAGCAGCTCGGAGGCCGGAGGGACTGGAAACACCATATATTTT. The encoded protein is CASSSEAGGTGNTIYF.

Notes on this clone: Given a much more abundant clone one base away, this may be a read error. The sample holds other DNA sequences that translate to the same CDR3. V and J are TRBV27 and TRBJ2-6, with D perhaps being TRBD1 or TRBD2 (5 bases each). Trimming stripped 1 base from V and 1 base from J, with 5 bases between. The CDR3 has 15 residues. Germline-derived CDR1 and CDR2 are MNHEY and SMNVEV (reference sequence). The CDR3 is CASSLWGSGANVLTF. CDR3 sequence (DNA): TGTGCCAGCAGTTTATGGGGGTCTGGGGCCAACGTCCTGACTTTC.

This clone was detected once. The J gene is TRBJ1-2, the V gene TRBV28; 9 bases agree with TRBD1. Losses at the gene ends were 4 bases for V and 5 bases for J; bases not matched to a gene: 8. CDR1 is MDHEN and CDR2 is SYDVKM in the germline V gene. The CDR3 extends over 15 amino acids. DNA of the CDR3: TGTGCCAGCAGTTCGCCGGGACAGGGACTATATGGCTACACCTTC. Translation gives CASSSPGQGLYGYTF.

This clone has a single count. This sequence joins TRBV5-1 and TRBJ2-7; D may correspond to TRBD1 or TRBD2 (5 bases each). The CDR3 contains 16 residues. V dropped 4 bases and J dropped 0 bases, with 17 bases sitting between them. The germline V gene encodes CDR1 SGHRS and CDR2 YFSETQ. As DNA, the CDR3 is TGCGCCAGCAGCCGCAATCAAGAGGGGACCTCCTACGAGCAGTACTTC. It is translated as CASSRNQEGTSYEQYF.

The V and J genes are TRBV5-5 and TRBJ1-5; D uncertain. The CDR3 covers 15 residues. Trimming shortened V by 1 base and J by 0 bases, and 8 bases separated the two germline ends. Germline V lookup: CDR1 SGHKS, CDR2 YYEKEE (reference sequence). The CDR3 is CASSLYIISNQPQHF. The CDR3 nucleotides read TGTGCCAGCAGCTTGTACATTATTAGCAATCAGCCCCAGCATTTT.

This clone was recorded once. The gene calls are TRBV10-2 and TRBJ2-7; tentatively, D is TRBD2 (5 bases). Trimming left V 10 bases short and J 1 base short, with 17 bases between. CDR1 and CDR2 (germline): WSHSY, SAAADI. The length of the CDR3 is 14 residues. The CDR3 sequence: CATTRDVESYEQYF. For the CDR3, the DNA is TGCGCCACCACCCGGGATGTGGAATCCTACGAGCAGTACTTC.

The V and J genes are TRBV19 and TRBJ2-7; D ambiguous. Trimming left V 5 bases short and J 5 bases short, with 13 bases between. There are 13 residues in the CDR3. Germline V gene lookup returns CDR1 LNHDA and CDR2 SQIVND (reference sequence). Written as DNA, the CDR3 is TGTGCCAGTAGTCCGTCCCTGCAGGACGAGCAGTACTTC. It specifies CASSPSLQDEQYF.

The V gene is TRBV14, the J gene TRBJ1-2; D remains ambiguous. V shed 1 base and J shed 5 bases, with 8 bases lying between them. CDR3 length: 13 residues. Germline V CDR1 and CDR2: SGHDN, FVKESK. The CDR3 reads CASSQATAYGYTF. CDR3 nucleotide sequence: TGTGCCAGCAGCCAAGCAACAGCTTATGGCTACACCTTC.

This rearrangement joins TRBV5-1 to TRBJ2-2; no definite D call. With 0 bases removed from V and 1 base from J, the gap between germline ends came to 4 bases. Germline V gene sequence: CDR1 SGHRS, CDR2 YFSETQ. CDR3 length: 14 amino acids. CDR3 in amino acids: CASSLVVNTGELFF. The CDR3 region has the DNA TGCGCCAGCAGCTTGGTTGTGAACACCGGGGAGCTGTTTTTT.

The chain joins TRBV20-1 to TRBJ2-7; TRBD1 might be the D (6 bases). The CDR3 extends over 10 amino acids. Trimming took 6 bases from V and 9 from J, leaving 12 bases between them. The germline V gene encodes CDR1 DFQATT and CDR2 SNEGSKA (reference sequence). CDR3 nucleotides: TGCAGTGCCCCACAGGGAAGGCAGTACTTC. Protein sequence: CSAPQGRQYF.

This clone was observed a few times. This chain uses TRBV7-2 with TRBJ2-5; TRBD2 matches 7 bases. Unmatched junction bases numbered 6, after V lost 1 base and J lost 4 bases. The CDR3 is 15 residues long. The germline V gene has CDR1 SGHTA and CDR2 FQGNSA. In DNA form, the CDR3 reads TGTGCCAGCAGCTTAGGGGCGGGAGACGGAGAGACCCAGTACTTC. As protein: CASSLGAGDGETQYF.

The V call is TRBV5-1, the J call TRBJ2-1; D may correspond to TRBD1 or TRBD2 (5 bases each). There are 14 residues in the CDR3. V was clipped by 0 bases and J by 3 bases, with 7 bases between them. The V gene's germline CDR1 is SGHRS and CDR2 YFSETQ. CDR3 sequence: CASSLGDLYNEQFF. The CDR3 DNA reads TGCGCCAGCAGCTTGGGGGACCTCTACAATGAGCAGTTCTTC.

This chain uses TRBV19 with TRBJ1-5; D may be TRBD1 (6 bases). The CDR3 totals 15 residues. Germline V gives CDR1 LNHDA, CDR2 SQIVND (reference sequence). Trimming removed 6 bases at V and 0 bases at J, with 12 bases between. CDR3 in DNA: TGTGCCAGTAGGCACCGACAGGTTAGCAATCAGCCCCAGCATTTT. Translating gives CASRHRQVSNQPQHF.

The chain employs TRBV11-2 and TRBJ2-7; D unclear. V lost 1 base and J 0 bases, leaving 4 bases between the germline ends. The CDR3 totals 13 residues. Germline V gene sequence: CDR1 SGHAT, CDR2 FQNNGV. Here the CDR3 DNA reads TGTGCCAGCAGCTTAGGGAACTCCTACGAGCAGTACTTC. It codes for CASSLGNSYEQYF.

The rearrangement uses TRBV29-1 and TRBJ2-4; D gene ambiguous. CDR1 is SQVTM, CDR2 ANQGSEA, per germline. Trimming removed 4 bases from V and 0 bases from J, with 4 bases in between. The CDR3 is 12 residues long. The chain's CDR3 is CSVGQAKNIQYF. The CDR3 DNA follows: TGCAGCGTTGGACAAGCCAAAAACATTCAGTACTTC.

The chain uses TRBV18 and TRBJ2-7; D not certain. Germline V CDR1 and CDR2: KGHSH, LQKENI. Trimming took off 1 base at V and 0 bases at J, with 7 bases between the two ends. This CDR3 comprises 14 residues. The CDR3: CASSPLGSSYEQYF. The CDR3 DNA sequence: TGTGCCAGCTCACCACTGGGAAGCTCCTACGAGCAGTACTTC.

The rearrangement joins TRBV6-5 to TRBJ2-1, with TRBD1 matching 8 bases. Germline assignment: CDR1 MNHEY and CDR2 SVGAGI. The CDR3 loop spans 12 amino acids. V was pared by 5 bases and J by 12 bases, with 6 bases of the junction left unmatched. The CDR3 region is CASSQGQGRQFF. The CDR3 DNA is TGTGCCAGCAGTCAAGGACAGGGAAGGCAGTTCTTC.

This chain connects TRBV5-1 to TRBJ2-3; 12 positions agree with TRBD2. The CDR3 loop spans 15 amino acids. The ends lost 3 bases at V and 9 bases at J; junction bases unmatched: 8. The germline CDR1 and CDR2 sequences are SGHRS and YFSETQ. CDR3 residues: CASSSLAGGPETQYF. CDR3 coding DNA: TGCGCCAGCAGCTCTCTAGCGGGAGGGCCGGAGACGCAGTATTTT.

This chain uses TRBV4-1 with TRBJ2-1, with no clear D. The V end lost 0 bases, the J end lost 6 bases, and 18 bases lay between the germline ends. Germline V lookup: CDR1 MGHRA, CDR2 YSYEKL. The CDR3 loop spans 17 amino acids. CDR3 loop: CASSQENARSGGNEQFF. The CDR3 DNA reads TGCGCCAGCAGCCAAGAAAACGCGCGAAGTGGTGGCAATGAGCAGTTCTTC.

The CDR3 spells CASSLSRPTGQFF. Here the CDR3 DNA reads TGTGCCAGCAGTTTATCTCGACCAACGGGGCAGTTCTTC. The V gene is TRBV27, the J gene TRBJ2-1; D unclear. V was cut by 0 bases and J by 12 bases, with 12 bases left in between. CDR1 and CDR2 from the germline V gene are MNHEY and SMNVEV (reference sequence). The CDR3 contains 13 residues.

The rearrangement joins TRBV7-3 to TRBJ2-1, with D hard to call. The CDR3 totals 15 residues. Between the trimmed V and J ends, which lost 4 bases and 0 bases, there was a span of 10 bases. Germline V CDR1 and CDR2: SGHTA, FQGTGA. The chain's CDR3 is CASSSQAGSYNEQFF. CDR3 DNA sequence: TGTGCCAGCAGCTCGCAAGCAGGCTCCTACAATGAGCAGTTCTTC.

The chain uses TRBV27 and TRBJ1-1; D not resolved. CDR3 length equals 12 residues. The germline V and J ends were trimmed by 5 bases and 7 bases, with 11 bases remaining between them. Germline CDR1 and CDR2: MNHEY and SMNVEV (reference sequence). For the CDR3, the DNA is TGTGCCAGCAGTGCGAGGACTAGTGAAGCTTTCTTT. This sequence encodes CASSARTSEAFF.

In nucleotides, the CDR3 is TGCAGCGCCACTCGTGGCGGGGAGCTGTTTTTT. Amino acids: CSATRGGELFF. The V call is TRBV29-1, the J call TRBJ2-2; D gene unclear. CDR1 is SQVTM, CDR2 ANQGSEA, per germline. V lost 7 bases and J 7 bases, leaving 10 bases between the germline ends. The CDR3 is made up of 11 amino acids.

This chain links TRBV4-1 with TRBJ2-4; 10 nucleotides line up with TRBD2. The trim removed 1 base at V and 1 base at J, leaving 7 bases unmatched. The CDR3 is 18 residues long. Germline V CDR1 and CDR2: MGHRA, YSYEKL. The CDR3 here is CASSQGMASGSAKNIQYF. Here the CDR3 DNA reads TGCGCCAGCAGCCAAGGGATGGCTAGCGGGAGTGCCAAAAACATTCAGTACTTC.

This chain connects TRBV7-2 to TRBJ2-7; 9 bases fit TRBD1. The trim removed 5 bases at V and 4 bases at J, leaving 6 bases unmatched. Germline loops: CDR1 SGHTA, CDR2 FQGNSA. This CDR3 has 14 amino acids. For the CDR3, the DNA is TGTGCCAGCAGCCGACAGGGGGGGGATTACGAGCAGTACTTC. This translates into CASSRQGGDYEQYF.

The genes are TRBV30 and TRBJ1-5; TRBD1 matches at 7 bases. The germline CDR1 and CDR2 sequences are GTSNPN and SVGIG (reference sequence). CDR3 length: 16 residues. Trimming removed 3 bases from V and 4 bases from J; junction bases left unmatched: 12. CDR3 sequence reads: CAWSPVGRGINQPQHF. CDR3 DNA: TGTGCCTGGAGCCCCGTAGGCAGGGGGATTAATCAGCCCCAGCATTTT.

The chain employs TRBV5-4 and TRBJ1-1; 7 nucleotides line up with TRBD1. Trimming at V came to 4 bases and at J to 4 bases, leaving 4 bases not matched to a gene. Germline CDR1 SGHNT, CDR2 YYREEE (reference sequence). This CDR3 has 13 residues. Here the CDR3 reads CASSRDRTTEAFF. CDR3 DNA sequence: TGTGCCAGCAGCAGGGACAGAACCACTGAAGCTTTCTTT. Using reference TRBV5-4 and TRBJ1-1 for the parts outside the CDR3, the full variable domain is ETGVTQSPTHLIKTRGQQVTLRCSSQSGHNTVSWYQQALGQGPQFIFQYYREEENGRGNFPPRFSGLQFPNYSSELNVNALELDDSALYLCASSRDRTTEAFFGQGTRLTVV.

This clone was counted a few times. This sample includes further DNA sequences coding for the same CDR3. The genes are TRBV2 and TRBJ2-2; 7 bases are a match to TRBD1. This CDR3 contains 15 residues. In germline, CDR1 is SNHLY, CDR2 FYNNEI. The ends lost 5 bases at V and 2 bases at J; junction bases unmatched: 5. The CDR3 protein is CASSPRQGNTGELFF. For the CDR3, the DNA is TGTGCCAGCAGTCCTAGACAGGGTAACACCGGGGAGCTGTTTTTT.

The rearrangement links TRBV10-3 to TRBJ2-1; perhaps TRBD1 as D (6 bases). Germline CDR1 reads ENHRY; CDR2 reads SYGVKD. V was cut by 7 bases and J by 6 bases, with 10 bases left in between. The CDR3 runs to 12 residues. The CDR3 region is CAITGQSNEQFF. CDR3 bases: TGTGCCATCACCGGACAGTCCAATGAGCAGTTCTTC.